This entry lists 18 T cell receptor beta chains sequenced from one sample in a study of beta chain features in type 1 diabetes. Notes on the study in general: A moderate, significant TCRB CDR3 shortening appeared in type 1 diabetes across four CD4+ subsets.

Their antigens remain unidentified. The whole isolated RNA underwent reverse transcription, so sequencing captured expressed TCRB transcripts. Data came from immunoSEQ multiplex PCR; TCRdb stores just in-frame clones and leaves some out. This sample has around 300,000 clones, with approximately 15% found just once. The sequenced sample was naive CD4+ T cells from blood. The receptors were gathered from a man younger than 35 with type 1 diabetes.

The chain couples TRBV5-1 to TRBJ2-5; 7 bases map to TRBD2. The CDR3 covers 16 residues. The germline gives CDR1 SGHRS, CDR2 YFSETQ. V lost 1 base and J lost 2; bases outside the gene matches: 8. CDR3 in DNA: TGCGCCAGCAGCTTGAGAAGTCTAGCGGCTCAAGAGACCCAGTACTTC. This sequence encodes CASSLRSLAAQETQYF.

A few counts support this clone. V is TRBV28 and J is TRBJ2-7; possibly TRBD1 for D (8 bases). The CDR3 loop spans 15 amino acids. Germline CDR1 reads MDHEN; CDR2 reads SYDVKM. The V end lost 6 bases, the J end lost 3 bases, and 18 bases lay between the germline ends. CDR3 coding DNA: TGTGCCAGCAGGCGCTACAGGGGGGGCCGCTACGAGCAGTACTTC. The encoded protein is CASRRYRGGRYEQYF.

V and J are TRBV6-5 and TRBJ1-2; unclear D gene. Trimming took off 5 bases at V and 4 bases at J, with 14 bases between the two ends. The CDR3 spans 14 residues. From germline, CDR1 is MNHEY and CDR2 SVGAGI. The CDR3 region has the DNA TGTGCCAGCAGTCCTTCCCTTAATCCCTATGGCTACACCTTC. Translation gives CASSPSLNPYGYTF.

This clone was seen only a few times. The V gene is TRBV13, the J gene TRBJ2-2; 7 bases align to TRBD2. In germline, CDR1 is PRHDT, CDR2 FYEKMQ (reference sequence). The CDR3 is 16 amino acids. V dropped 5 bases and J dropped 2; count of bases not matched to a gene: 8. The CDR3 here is CASSKALAANTGELFF. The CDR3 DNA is TGTGCCAGCAGCAAGGCCCTAGCGGCAAACACCGGGGAGCTGTTTTTT.

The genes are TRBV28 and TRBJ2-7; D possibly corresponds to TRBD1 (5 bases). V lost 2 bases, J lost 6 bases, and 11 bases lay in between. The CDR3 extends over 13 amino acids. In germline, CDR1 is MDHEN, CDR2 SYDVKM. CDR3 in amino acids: CASSLDQGGEQYF. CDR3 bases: TGTGCCAGCAGTTTAGATCAGGGCGGCGAGCAGTACTTC.

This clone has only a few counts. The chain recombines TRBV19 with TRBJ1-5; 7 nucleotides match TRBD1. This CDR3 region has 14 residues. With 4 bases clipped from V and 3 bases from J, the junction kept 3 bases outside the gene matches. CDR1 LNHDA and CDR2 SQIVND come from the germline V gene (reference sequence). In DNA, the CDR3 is TGTGCCAGTAGTAAACAGGGGAACAATCAGCCCCAGCATTTT. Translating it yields CASSKQGNNQPQHF.

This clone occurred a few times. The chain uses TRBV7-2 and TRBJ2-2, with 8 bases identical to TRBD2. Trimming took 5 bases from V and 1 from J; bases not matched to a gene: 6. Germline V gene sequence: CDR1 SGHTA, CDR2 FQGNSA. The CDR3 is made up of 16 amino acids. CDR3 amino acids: CASSPRTSLNTGELFF. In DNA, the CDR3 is TGTGCCAGCAGCCCGCGGACTAGCCTGAACACCGGGGAGCTGTTTTTT.

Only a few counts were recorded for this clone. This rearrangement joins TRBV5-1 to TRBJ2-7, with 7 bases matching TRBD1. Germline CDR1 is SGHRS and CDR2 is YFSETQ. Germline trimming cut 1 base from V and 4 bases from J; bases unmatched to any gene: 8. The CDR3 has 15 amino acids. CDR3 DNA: TGCGCCAGCAGCTTGATCCCCCAGGGGGAGTACGAGCAGTACTTC. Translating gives CASSLIPQGEYEQYF.

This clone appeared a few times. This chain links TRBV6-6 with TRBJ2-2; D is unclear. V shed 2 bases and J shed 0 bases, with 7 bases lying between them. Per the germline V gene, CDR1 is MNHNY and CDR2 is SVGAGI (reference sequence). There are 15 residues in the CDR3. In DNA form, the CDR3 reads TGTGCCAGCAGTTACGGCAGGTCGAACACCGGGGAGCTGTTTTTT. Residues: CASSYGRSNTGELFF.

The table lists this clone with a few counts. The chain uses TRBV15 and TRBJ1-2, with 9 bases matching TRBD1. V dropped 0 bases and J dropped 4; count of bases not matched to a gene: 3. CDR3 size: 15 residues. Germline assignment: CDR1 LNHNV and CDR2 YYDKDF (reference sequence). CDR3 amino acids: CATSREGDRVYGYTF. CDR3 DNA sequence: TGTGCCACCAGCAGAGAGGGGGACAGGGTCTATGGCTACACCTTC.

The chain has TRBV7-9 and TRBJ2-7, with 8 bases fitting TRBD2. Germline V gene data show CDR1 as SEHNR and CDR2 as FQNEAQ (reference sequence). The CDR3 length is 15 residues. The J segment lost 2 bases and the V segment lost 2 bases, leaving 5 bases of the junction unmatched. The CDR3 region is CASSLTGGVTYEQYF. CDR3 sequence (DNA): TGTGCCAGCAGCTTAACGGGGGGGGTTACCTACGAGCAGTACTTC.

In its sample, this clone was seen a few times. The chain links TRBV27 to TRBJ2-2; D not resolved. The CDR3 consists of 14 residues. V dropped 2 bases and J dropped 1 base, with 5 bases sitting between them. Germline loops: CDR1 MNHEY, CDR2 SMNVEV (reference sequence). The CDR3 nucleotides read TGTGCCAGCAGTTTAAACGGGAACACCGGGGAGCTGTTTTTT. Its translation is CASSLNGNTGELFF.

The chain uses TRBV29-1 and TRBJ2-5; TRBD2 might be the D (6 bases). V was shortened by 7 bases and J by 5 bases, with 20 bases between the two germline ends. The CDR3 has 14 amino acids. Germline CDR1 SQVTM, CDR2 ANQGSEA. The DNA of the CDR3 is TGCAGCGGGATGGATACGGCGGGATCTGAGACCCAGTACTTC. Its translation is CSGMDTAGSETQYF.

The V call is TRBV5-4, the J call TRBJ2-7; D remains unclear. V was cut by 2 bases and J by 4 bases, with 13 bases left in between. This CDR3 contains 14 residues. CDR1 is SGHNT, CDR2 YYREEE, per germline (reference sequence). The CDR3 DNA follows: TGTGCCAGCAGCTTCTCGTTTGGCGGTTACGAGCAGTACTTC. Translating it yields CASSFSFGGYEQYF.

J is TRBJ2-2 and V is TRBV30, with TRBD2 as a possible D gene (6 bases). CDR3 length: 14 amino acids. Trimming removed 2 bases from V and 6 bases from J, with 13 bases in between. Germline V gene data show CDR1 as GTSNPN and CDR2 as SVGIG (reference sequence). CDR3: CAWSKGGAAGELFF. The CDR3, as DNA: TGTGCCTGGAGTAAAGGCGGGGCCGCCGGGGAGCTGTTTTTT.

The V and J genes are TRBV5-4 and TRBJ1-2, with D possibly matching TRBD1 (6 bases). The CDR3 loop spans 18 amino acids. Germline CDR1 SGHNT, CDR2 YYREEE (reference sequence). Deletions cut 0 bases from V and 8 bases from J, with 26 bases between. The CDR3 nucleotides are TGTGCCAGCAGCTTGGTGGGTTACAGGACAGCTCCAGCTAGCGGCTACACCTTC. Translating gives CASSLVGYRTAPASGYTF. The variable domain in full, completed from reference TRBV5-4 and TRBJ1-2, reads ETGVTQSPTHLIKTRGQQVTLRCSSQSGHNTVSWYQQALGQGPQFIFQYYREEENGRGNFPPRFSGLQFPNYSSELNVNALELDDSALYLCASSLVGYRTAPASGYTFGSGTRLTVV.

The CDR3 region has the DNA TGTGCCAGCAGTTTGATAGGGGCGAACACTGAAGCTTTCTTT. Protein: CASSLIGANTEAFF. The J gene is TRBJ1-1, the V gene TRBV27, with D perhaps matching TRBD1 (5 bases). Trimming left V 3 bases short and J 1 base short, with 9 bases between. Germline assignment: CDR1 MNHEY and CDR2 SMNVEV (reference sequence). The CDR3 loop spans 14 amino acids.

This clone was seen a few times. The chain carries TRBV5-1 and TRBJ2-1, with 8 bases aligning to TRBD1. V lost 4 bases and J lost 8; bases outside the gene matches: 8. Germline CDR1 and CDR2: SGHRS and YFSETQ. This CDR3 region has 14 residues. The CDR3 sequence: CASSPQGQGDEQFF. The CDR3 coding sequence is TGCGCCAGCAGCCCACAAGGACAGGGCGATGAGCAGTTCTTC.